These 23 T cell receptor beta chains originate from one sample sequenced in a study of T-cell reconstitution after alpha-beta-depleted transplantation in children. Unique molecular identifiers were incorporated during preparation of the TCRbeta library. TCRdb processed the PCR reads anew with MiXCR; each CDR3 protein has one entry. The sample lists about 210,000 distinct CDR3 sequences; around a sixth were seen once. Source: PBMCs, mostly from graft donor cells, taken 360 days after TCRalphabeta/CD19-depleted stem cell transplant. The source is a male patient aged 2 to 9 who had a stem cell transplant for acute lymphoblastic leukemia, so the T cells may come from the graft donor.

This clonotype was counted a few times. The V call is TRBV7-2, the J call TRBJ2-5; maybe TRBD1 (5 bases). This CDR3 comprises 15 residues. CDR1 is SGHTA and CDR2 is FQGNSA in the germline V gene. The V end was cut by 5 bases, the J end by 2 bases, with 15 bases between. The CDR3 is CASSQRRQLQETQYF. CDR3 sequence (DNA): TGTGCCAGCAGCCAAAGAAGACAGCTACAAGAGACCCAGTACTTC.

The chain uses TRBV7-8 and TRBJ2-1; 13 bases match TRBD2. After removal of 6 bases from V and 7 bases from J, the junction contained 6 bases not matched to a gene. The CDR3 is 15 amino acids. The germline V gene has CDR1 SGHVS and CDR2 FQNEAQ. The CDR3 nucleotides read TGTGCCAGCAGTTGGGGGACTAGCGGGATAAATGAGCAGTTCTTC. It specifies CASSWGTSGINEQFF.

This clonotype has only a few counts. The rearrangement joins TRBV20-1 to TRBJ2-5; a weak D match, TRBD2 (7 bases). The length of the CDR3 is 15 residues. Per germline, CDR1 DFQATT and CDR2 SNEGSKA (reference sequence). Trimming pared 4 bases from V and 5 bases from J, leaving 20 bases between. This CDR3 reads CSANPLGGGPETQYF. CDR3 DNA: TGCAGTGCTAATCCCCTAGGGGGGGGGCCTGAGACCCAGTACTTC.

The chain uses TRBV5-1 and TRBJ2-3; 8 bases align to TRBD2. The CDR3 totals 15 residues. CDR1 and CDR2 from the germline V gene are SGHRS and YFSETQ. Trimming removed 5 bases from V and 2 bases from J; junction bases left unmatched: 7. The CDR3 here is CASRPLAGFTDTQYF. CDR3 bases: TGCGCCAGCAGACCTCTAGCGGGCTTCACAGATACGCAGTATTTT.

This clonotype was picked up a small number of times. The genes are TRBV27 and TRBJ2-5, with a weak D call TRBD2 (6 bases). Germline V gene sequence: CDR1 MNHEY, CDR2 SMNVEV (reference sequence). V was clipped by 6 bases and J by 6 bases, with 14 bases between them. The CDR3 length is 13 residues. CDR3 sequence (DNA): TGTGCCAGCAGAGGGACTGCAGGCAAGACCCAGTACTTC. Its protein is CASRGTAGKTQYF.

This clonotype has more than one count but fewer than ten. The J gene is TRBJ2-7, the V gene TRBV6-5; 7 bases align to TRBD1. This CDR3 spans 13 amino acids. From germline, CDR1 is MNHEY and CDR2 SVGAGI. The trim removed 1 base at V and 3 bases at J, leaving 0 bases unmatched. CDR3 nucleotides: TGTGCCAGCAGTTACTGGACAGGCTACGAGCAGTACTTC. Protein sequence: CASSYWTGYEQYF.

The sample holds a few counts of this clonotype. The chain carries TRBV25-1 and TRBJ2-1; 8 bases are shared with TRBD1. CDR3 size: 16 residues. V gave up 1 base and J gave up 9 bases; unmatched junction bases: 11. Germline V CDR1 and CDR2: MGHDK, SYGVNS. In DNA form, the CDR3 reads TGTGCCAGCAGTGAATCCTCAGGGGGCGTTTTTTCTGAGCAGTTCTTC. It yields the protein CASSESSGGVFSEQFF.

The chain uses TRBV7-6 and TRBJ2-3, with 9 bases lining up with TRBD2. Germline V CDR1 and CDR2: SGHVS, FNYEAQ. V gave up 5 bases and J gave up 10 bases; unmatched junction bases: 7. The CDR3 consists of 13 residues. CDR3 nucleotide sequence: TGTGCCAGCAGCCCCCGGACTAGCGTGGCGCAGTATTTT. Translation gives CASSPRTSVAQYF. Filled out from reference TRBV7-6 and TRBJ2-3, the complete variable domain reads GAGVSQSPRYKVTKRGQDVALRCDPISGHVSLYWYRQALGQGPEFLTYFNYEAQQDKSGLPNDRFSAERPEGSISTLTIQRTEQRDSAMYRCASSPRTSVAQYFGPGTRLTVL.

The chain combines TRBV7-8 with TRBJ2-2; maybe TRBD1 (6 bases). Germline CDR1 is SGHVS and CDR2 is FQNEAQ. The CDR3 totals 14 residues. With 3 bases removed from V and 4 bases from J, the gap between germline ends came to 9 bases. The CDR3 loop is CASSFHRVTGELFF. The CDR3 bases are TGTGCCAGCAGCTTTCACAGGGTCACCGGGGAGCTGTTTTTT.

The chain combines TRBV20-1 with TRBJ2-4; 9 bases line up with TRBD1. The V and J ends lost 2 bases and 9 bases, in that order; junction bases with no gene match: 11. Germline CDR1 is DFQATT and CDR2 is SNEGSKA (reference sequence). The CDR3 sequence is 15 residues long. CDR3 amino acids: CSARSRTGAATIQYF. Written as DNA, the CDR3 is TGCAGTGCTAGATCCCGGACAGGGGCAGCCACCATTCAGTACTTC.

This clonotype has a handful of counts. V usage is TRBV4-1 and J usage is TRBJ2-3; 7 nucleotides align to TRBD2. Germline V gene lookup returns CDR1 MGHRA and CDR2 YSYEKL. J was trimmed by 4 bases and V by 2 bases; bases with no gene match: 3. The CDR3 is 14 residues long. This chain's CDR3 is CASSQFSGADTQYF. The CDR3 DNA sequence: TGCGCCAGCAGCCAATTCAGCGGGGCAGATACGCAGTATTTT.

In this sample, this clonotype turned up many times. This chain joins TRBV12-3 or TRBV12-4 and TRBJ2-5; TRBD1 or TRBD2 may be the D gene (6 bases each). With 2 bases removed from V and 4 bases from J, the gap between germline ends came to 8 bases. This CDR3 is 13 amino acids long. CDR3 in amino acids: CASSLRGAETQYF. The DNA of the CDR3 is TGTGCCAGCAGTTTAAGGGGGGCAGAGACCCAGTACTTC.

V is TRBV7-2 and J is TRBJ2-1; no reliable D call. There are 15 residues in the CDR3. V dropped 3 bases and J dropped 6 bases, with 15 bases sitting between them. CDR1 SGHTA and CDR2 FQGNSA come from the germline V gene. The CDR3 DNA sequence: TGTGCCAGCAGCTTCAACTGGGTTCGAGGCAATGAGCAGTTCTTC. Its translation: CASSFNWVRGNEQFF.

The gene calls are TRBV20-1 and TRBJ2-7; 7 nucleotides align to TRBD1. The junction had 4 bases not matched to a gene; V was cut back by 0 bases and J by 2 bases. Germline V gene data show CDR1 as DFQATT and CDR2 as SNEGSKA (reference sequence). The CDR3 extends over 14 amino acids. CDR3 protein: CSARDRDRPYEQYF. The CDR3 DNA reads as TGCAGTGCTAGAGACCGGGACAGACCCTACGAGCAGTACTTC.

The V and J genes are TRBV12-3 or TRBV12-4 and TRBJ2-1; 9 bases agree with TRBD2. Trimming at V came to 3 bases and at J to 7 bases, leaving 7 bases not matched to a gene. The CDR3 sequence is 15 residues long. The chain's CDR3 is CASSLGGGAANEQFF. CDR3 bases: TGTGCCAGCAGTTTGGGCGGGGGGGCAGCAAATGAGCAGTTCTTC.

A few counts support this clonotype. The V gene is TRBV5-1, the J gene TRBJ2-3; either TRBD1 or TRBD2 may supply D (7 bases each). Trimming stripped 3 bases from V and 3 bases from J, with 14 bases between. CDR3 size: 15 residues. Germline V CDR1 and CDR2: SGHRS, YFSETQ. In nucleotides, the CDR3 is TGCGCCAGCAGCTCGGGGACAGCGGGGACAGATACGCAGTATTTT. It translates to CASSSGTAGTDTQYF.

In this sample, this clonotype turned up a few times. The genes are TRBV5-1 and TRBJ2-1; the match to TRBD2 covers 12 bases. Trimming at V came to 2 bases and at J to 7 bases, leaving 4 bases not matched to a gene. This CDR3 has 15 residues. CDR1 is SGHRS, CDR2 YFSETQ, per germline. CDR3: CASSFWTSGVNEQFF. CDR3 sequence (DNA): TGCGCCAGCAGCTTTTGGACTAGCGGGGTAAATGAGCAGTTCTTC.

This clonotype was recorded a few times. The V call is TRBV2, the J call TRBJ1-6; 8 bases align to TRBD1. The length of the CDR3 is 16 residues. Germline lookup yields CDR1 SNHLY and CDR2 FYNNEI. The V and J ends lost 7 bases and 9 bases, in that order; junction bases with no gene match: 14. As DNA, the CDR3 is TGTGCCAGCACTTCACTGGGACAGGACGGAGGTTCACCCCTCCACTTT. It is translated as CASTSLGQDGGSPLHF.

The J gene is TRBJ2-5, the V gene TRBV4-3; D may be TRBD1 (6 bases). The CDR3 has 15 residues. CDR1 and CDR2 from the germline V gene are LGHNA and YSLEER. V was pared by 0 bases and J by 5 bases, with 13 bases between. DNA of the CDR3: TGCGCCAGCAGCCAAGATCTGGGGGCCCCGGAGACCCAGTACTTC. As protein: CASSQDLGAPETQYF.

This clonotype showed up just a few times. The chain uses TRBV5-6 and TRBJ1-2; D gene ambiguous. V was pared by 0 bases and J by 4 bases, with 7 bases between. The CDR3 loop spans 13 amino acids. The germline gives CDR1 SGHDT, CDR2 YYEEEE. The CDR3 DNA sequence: TGTGCCAGCAGCTTGGGATCGACCTATGGCTACACCTTC. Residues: CASSLGSTYGYTF.

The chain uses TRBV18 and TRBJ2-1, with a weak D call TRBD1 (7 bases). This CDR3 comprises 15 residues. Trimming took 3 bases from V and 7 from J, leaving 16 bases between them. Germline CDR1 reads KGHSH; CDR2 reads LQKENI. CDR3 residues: CASSPPGGTLNEQFF. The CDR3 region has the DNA TGTGCCAGCTCACCGCCAGGGGGGACGTTGAATGAGCAGTTCTTC.

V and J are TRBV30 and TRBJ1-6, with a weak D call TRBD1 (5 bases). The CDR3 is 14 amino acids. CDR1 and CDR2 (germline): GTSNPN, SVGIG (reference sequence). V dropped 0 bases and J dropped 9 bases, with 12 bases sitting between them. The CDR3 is CAWSVQRGSSPLHF. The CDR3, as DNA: TGTGCCTGGAGTGTACAGAGGGGTAGTTCACCCCTCCACTTT.

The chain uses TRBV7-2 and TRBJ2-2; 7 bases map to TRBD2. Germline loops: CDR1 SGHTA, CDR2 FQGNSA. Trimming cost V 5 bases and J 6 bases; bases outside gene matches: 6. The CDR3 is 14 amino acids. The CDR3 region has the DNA TGTGCCAGCAGCCCCACTAGCGACGCCGGGGAGCTGTTTTTT. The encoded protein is CASSPTSDAGELFF.